A selection of T cell receptor beta chains follows, all from one sample in a study of post-analysis software for immune sequencing data. TCRdb recomputed calls from the PCR reads with MiXCR, one row per CDR3 protein. This sample has fewer than 700,000 distinct CDR3 sequences, with about 44% found just once. The specimen sequenced was blood. The receptors were sampled from a girl aged 10 to 17 with multiple sclerosis. Both conserved end residues are trimmed from each CDR3.

V gene	J gene	CDR3 protein
TRBV12-3/TRBV12-4	TRBJ1-1	ASSFANEAF
TRBV5-1	TRBJ2-3	ASSEFEGFTDTQY
TRBV10-3	TRBJ2-5	AISEKRSQETQY
TRBV7-2	.	ASSLVGGRGVLETQY
TRBV6-5	TRBJ2-3	ASSIGGEGTDTQY
TRBV29-1	TRBJ1-4	SANEIVGEKLF
TRBV18	.	ASSPSVEETQY
TRBV10-3	TRBJ1-2	AISERQGYGYT
TRBV24-1	TRBJ1-2	ATSGRDTGRSFYGYT
TRBV12-3/TRBV12-4	TRBJ2-7	ASLSDGNEQY
TRBV20-1	TRBJ2-5	SARDPGGEETQY
TRBV6-5	TRBJ1-6	ASSSPGQNSPLH
TRBV5-4	TRBJ2-3	ASSLNSGGTGTQY
TRBV13	TRBJ1-1	ASSITGGSEAF
TRBV29-1	TRBJ2-1	SVAQGANYNEQF
TRBV20-1	TRBJ2-1	SAPKGAVASGRGEQF
TRBV29-1	TRBJ1-1	SVDADLGAF
TRBV7-9	TRBJ2-3	ASSLINTDTQY
TRBV7-2	TRBJ1-2	ASSPSSAFNYGYT
TRBV12-3/TRBV12-4	TRBJ1-2	ASTLIPAGGYT
TRBV12-3/TRBV12-4	TRBJ1-1	ASRDRRMNTEAF
TRBV4-1	TRBJ1-2	ASSQVINHGYT
TRBV5-1	TRBJ1-1	ASSTQGADTEAF
TRBV4-1	TRBJ1-2	ASSQDPQGHYGYT
TRBV6-5	TRBJ1-1	ASSYSPSQGTEAF
TRBV6-5	.	ASSSWASEQY
TRBV29-1	TRBJ2-7	SVVGAGGYEQY
TRBV6-5	TRBJ2-5	ASSYSGLEETQY
TRBV7-8	TRBJ2-2	ASSLAPWLAGITGELF
TRBV18	TRBJ1-5	ASSLRADRASNQPQH
TRBV29-1	TRBJ2-5	SVEQGHGETQY
TRBV6-5	TRBJ1-1	ASSQQQGPSTEAF
TRBV2	TRBJ2-7	ASRANSSYEQY
TRBV5-1	TRBJ2-1	ASSLAWDRNEQF
TRBV7-2	TRBJ2-7	ASSLTNGEQY
TRBV4-1	TRBJ2-3	ASSQLQGSRADTQY
TRBV7-8	TRBJ2-5	ASSFELVGETQY
TRBV5-1	TRBJ2-5	ASSLQGEGETQY
TRBV5-1	TRBJ2-1	ASSFMWGGDNKQF
TRBV5-5	TRBJ2-1	ASSLEPLGSSYNEQF
TRBV21-1	TRBJ1-5	ASSLKDRVEQPQH
TRBV6-5	TRBJ2-3	ASSYSRAGGAVTDTQY
TRBV6-6	TRBJ2-3	ASSYTGYTQY
TRBV12-3/TRBV12-4	TRBJ1-2	ASSFGTGTGNGYT
TRBV12-3/TRBV12-4	TRBJ2-1	ASSSSAGDEQF
TRBV20-1	TRBJ1-2	SARDLNRNYGYT
TRBV5-6	TRBJ1-6	ASSYGTGFLSPLH
TRBV10-3	TRBJ1-2	AIATASFGYT
TRBV6-5	TRBJ2-7	ACSRLVGDSYEQY
TRBV29-1	TRBJ2-7	SVRDSYEQY
TRBV6-6	TRBJ1-5	ASGGTELNQPQH
TRBV3-1	TRBJ1-5	ASSPTGAADNQPQH
TRBV7-7	.	ASSLYRADRETQY
TRBV5-1	TRBJ2-1	ASGTSGPYNEQF
TRBV6-5	TRBJ2-5	ASSGGQGRLETQY
TRBV20-1	.	SARDGGSLYEQY